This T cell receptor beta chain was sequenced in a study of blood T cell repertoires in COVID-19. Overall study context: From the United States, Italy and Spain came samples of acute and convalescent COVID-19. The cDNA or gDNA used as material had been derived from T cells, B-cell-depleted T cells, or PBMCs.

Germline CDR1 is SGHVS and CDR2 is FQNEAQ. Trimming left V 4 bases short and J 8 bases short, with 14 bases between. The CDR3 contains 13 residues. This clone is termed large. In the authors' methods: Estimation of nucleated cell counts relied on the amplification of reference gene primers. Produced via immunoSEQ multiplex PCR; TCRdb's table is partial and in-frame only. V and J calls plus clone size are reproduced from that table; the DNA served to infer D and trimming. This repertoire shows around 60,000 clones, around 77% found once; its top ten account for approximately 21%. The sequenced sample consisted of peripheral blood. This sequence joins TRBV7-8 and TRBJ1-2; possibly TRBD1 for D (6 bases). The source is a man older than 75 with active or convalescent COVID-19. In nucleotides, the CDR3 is TGTGCCAGCAGCTCAGGGGAGTATGGGGGCTACACCTTC. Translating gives CASSSGEYGGYTF.